The present TCR beta chain was sequenced within a study of blood T cells in healthy people across ages (dated by TCRdb to about 2015). Broadly, across the study: In model experiments, template switching captured roughly one uniquely barcoded TCR beta cDNA molecule for every two T cells. Using deep sequencing normalized with unique cDNA molecular identifiers, the study measured how TCR beta repertoire diversity changes with age. Donors were grouped into four age groups: young (average approximately 16 years), middle-aged (around 39), aged (about 59) and long-lived (less than 85). To avoid experimental bias, donors of different ages were randomly spread across the sequencing lanes. For two donors (one aged 18 to 30 and one aged 80 or older), the study analyzed two additional independent replicas of 1 million unique cDNA reads from the same blood draw. Beyond this particular receptor, the publication reports: Conclusive comparison of naive and antigen-experienced compartments was prevented by the profiling of bulk unsorted PBMCs. Estimates of total diversity based on one million sequenced T cells were regarded as lower bounds and as underestimates. Observed TCR beta diversity per million T cells fell roughly linearly with age, and a significant reduction was already apparent by age roughly 40. A strong correlation was found between observed TCR beta diversity and the percentage of naive T cells measured by flow cytometry. Compared with the aged group, more naive CD4+ T cells, fewer expanded clones and increased TCR diversity were shown by the long-lived group, suggesting age selection. Because donor CMV infection status was unknown, age-related changes in expanded clonotypes were potentially confounded.

About this clonotype: Its binding antigen is unknown. Base qualities are not provided; no much larger clone lies one nucleotide away.

Measured from the cysteine to the phenylalanine, the CDR3 is 15 residues long. CDR3 DNA only is kept here, 45 bases in frame from base 1. Taken from the germline V gene, the CDR1 and CDR2 loops are ENHRY and SYGVKD. The germline V and J ends show losses of 2 bases and 3 bases respectively, and no gene match explains 5 bases of the junction. The receptor library was made with 5' RACE. TCRdb names Illumina HiSeq 2500 as the instrument used. A second PCR of about 7 to 12 cycles was run with a J-beta primer mix and a sample-barcoded 5' primer. A template-switch 5' adaptor carrying 12 random nucleotides introduced a unique molecular identifier onto each TCR beta cDNA molecule. Each sample yielded at least 3 million CDR3-containing paired-end reads. First-strand cDNA synthesis was performed from all RNA using the Mint cDNA synthesis kit, with priming by a TRBC-specific oligonucleotide. Following uracil-DNA glycosylase treatment, a first 18-cycle PCR with universal primers M1SS and BC2_uni_R was performed on all cDNA. Per the original workflow: For normalization, 1 million high-quality reads, each with a distinct molecular identifier, were randomly selected from each sample. Instead of being binned into consensus sequences, reads that shared molecular identifiers were thrown out. CDR3 identification, clonotype clustering and error correction used MiTCR with a Q25 quality threshold and the strictest error-elimination algorithm. A nonparametric unseen species model with Euler transformation was used to estimate lower-bound total TCR beta diversity. The raw public reads went through TCRdb reprocessing: fastp at Q25, MiXCR clone calling, in-frame beta chains kept. Every CDR3 protein is listed once, alongside the most common genes and DNA of its rows. The authors' filters were not applied to this entry. Here the sample has about 640,000 distinct CDR3 sequences; roughly three fifths occur a single time. 30% to 40% of the sample belongs to the ten largest clones.

The donors were around 39 Caucasian individuals from Russia, aged roughly 6 to 90 years, who were systemically healthy. Each donor gave around 9.9 milliliters of peripheral blood, collected into EDTA-treated Vacutainer tubes. Ficoll-Paque density-gradient centrifugation was used to isolate PBMCs, with at least 7 million per sample. Trizol reagent was used to extract total RNA from PBMCs, with at least 5 micrograms per sample. For every donor, flow cytometry on a PBMC aliquot measured the percentage of naive CD45RAhigh/CD27high T cells. The sequence links TRBV10-3 to TRBJ2-3, and TRBD1 aligns with 7 junction nucleotides. The receptor was derived from a man aged 55 to 69 in good health. Source material: blood. The CDR3: CAISERQGRTDTQYF. Here is the DNA: TGTGCCATCAGTGAGAGACAGGGTCGGACAGATACGCAGTATTTT.